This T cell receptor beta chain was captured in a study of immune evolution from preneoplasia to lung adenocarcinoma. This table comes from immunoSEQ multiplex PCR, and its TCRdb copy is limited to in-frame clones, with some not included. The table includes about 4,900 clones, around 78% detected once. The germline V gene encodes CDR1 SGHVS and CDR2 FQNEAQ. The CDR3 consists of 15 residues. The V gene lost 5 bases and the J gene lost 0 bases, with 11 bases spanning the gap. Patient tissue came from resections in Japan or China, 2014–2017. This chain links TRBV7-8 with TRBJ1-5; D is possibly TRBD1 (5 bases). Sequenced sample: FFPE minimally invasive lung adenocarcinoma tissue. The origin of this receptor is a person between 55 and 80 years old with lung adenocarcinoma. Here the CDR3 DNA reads TGTGCCAGCAGCCCCGGGACTCATAGCAATCAGCCCCAGCATTTT. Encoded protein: CASSPGTHSNQPQHF.